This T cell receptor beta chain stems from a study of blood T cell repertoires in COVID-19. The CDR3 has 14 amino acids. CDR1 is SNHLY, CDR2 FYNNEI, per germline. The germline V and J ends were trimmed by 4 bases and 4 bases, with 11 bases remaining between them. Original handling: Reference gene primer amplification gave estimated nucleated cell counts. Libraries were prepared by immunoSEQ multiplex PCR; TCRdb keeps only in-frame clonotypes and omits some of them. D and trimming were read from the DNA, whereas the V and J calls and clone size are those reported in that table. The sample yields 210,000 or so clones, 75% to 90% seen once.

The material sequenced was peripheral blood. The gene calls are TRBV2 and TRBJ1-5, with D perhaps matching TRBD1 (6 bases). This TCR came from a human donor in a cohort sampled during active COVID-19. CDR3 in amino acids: CASSVERGNQPQHF. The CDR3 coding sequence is TGTGCCAGCAGTGTAGAGAGGGGGAATCAGCCCCAGCATTTT.